This T cell receptor beta chain was captured in a study of glioma-infiltrating T cells. Study-level information: Dexamethasone exposure before glioma surgery was limited to six or fewer days.

A remark on this clonotype: The target antigen is unknown. A junction end diverges from the germline sequence, so it may reflect a read error.

General study findings and limits: Above-expected tissue-blood divergence occurred in all gliomas, most in low-grade ones. Signature shared blood CDR3 motifs were enriched in low-divergence and depleted in high-divergence patients.

The V gene's germline CDR1 is MNHEY and CDR2 SVGEGT. The CDR3 totals 12 residues. The iRepertoire nested amplicon-rescue multiplex PCR amplified TCR alpha and beta CDR3s from RNA. Input was about 85-400 ng of tissue mRNA or PBMC total RNA. TCRdb reprocessed the multiplex PCR reads via MiXCR and lists one record per CDR3 protein. The sample has approximately 400,000 distinct CDR3 sequences; roughly two fifths are singletons. The chain has TRBV6-2 or TRBV6-3 and TRBJ2-2; TRBD2 is a possible D gene (5 bases). Input material: glioma tissue, nonneoplastic brain tissue, or PBMCs (not recorded which). The receptor's source is a human donor with low-grade glioma or glioblastoma, undergoing nonglioma brain surgery, or in good health (not recorded which). CDR3 in amino acids: CASSYSAGELSF. The CDR3 DNA follows: TGTGCCAGCAGTTACAGCGCCGGGGAGCTGTCTTTT.